A single sample is the source of the 27 T cell receptor beta chains below, sequenced in a study of CD8+CD57+ T cells in acquired aplastic anemia. Using genomic DNA as the template, TCR beta VDJ and CDR3 profiling was carried out. TCRdb re-derived calls from the reads in MiXCR, one entry per CDR3 protein. This sample has 60,000 or so distinct CDR3 sequences, with around 55% found just once. The sequencing sample was made of sorted CD4+, CD8+, or CD8+CD57+ T cells (not recorded which) from PBMCs. These receptors all stem from a human donor in good health, serving as a control.

The chain uses TRBV2 and TRBJ2-7; TRBD1 matches at 8 bases. V gave up 1 base and J gave up 1 base; unmatched junction bases: 3. CDR3 length: 15 amino acids. Germline lookup yields CDR1 SNHLY and CDR2 FYNNEI. CDR3 nucleotide sequence: TGTGCCAGCAGTGAAGGGGACAGGCCTTCCTACGAGCAGTACTTC. Translated, it gives CASSEGDRPSYEQYF.

This clonotype was counted only a few times. This chain connects TRBV10-2 to TRBJ1-1; TRBD1 is a possible D gene (6 bases). The CDR3 consists of 15 residues. CDR1 is WSHSY, CDR2 SAAADI, per germline. Trimming pared 6 bases from V and 1 base from J, leaving 15 bases between. CDR3 sequence: CASSVLGGSNTEAFF. The CDR3 DNA follows: TGCGCCAGCAGCGTACTAGGGGGGTCGAACACTGAAGCTTTCTTT.

This rearrangement joins TRBV7-9 to TRBJ1-5; no reliable D call. Trimming removed 5 bases at V and 6 bases at J, with 11 bases between. CDR1 and CDR2 (germline): SEHNR, FQNEAQ (reference sequence). This CDR3 contains 13 residues. CDR3: CASSEMAGQPQHF. CDR3 coding DNA: TGTGCCAGCAGCGAGATGGCGGGTCAGCCCCAGCATTTT. Full variable domain (missing parts from reference TRBV7-9 and TRBJ1-5): DTGVSQNPRHKITKRGQNVTFRCDPISEHNRLYWYRQTLGQGPEFLTYFQNEAQLEKSRLLSDRFSAERPKGSFSTLEIQRTEQGDSAMYLCASSEMAGQPQHFGDGTRLSIL.

In its sample, this clonotype was seen once. The chain employs TRBV9 and TRBJ2-1; D may be TRBD2 (6 bases). CDR1 SGDLS and CDR2 YYNGEE come from the germline V gene. Trimming removed 3 bases at V and 1 base at J, with 23 bases between. The CDR3 consists of 19 residues. The CDR3 bases are TGTGCCAGCAGCGGAATCAGTGGAGGGGCGGGAACGTCCTACAATGAGCAGTTCTTC. Its translation: CASSGISGGAGTSYNEQFF.

This clonotype was recorded many times. The chain has TRBV11-2 and TRBJ2-3; 12 nucleotides line up with TRBD2. Losses at the gene ends were 4 bases for V and 0 bases for J; bases not matched to a gene: 5. The CDR3 sequence is 17 residues long. The germline gives CDR1 SGHAT, CDR2 FQNNGV. For the CDR3, the DNA is TGTGCCAGCAGCTCCCGAGGGACTAGCGGGAGCACAGATACGCAGTATTTT. This codes for CASSSRGTSGSTDTQYF.

This rearrangement joins TRBV2 to TRBJ2-1, with a possible D match to TRBD1 (6 bases). Looked up from germline, CDR1 is SNHLY and CDR2 is FYNNEI. There are 15 residues in the CDR3. The V end was cut by 3 bases, the J end by 5 bases, with 14 bases between. This CDR3 reads CASSDTGFGNNEQFF. In DNA form, the CDR3 reads TGTGCCAGCAGTGATACAGGGTTTGGGAACAATGAGCAGTTCTTC.

The sample holds many counts of this clonotype. The V and J genes are TRBV5-1 and TRBJ1-4; D is perhaps TRBD1 (6 bases). The germline CDR1 and CDR2 sequences are SGHRS and YFSETQ. V was shortened by 5 bases and J by 7 bases, with 18 bases between the two germline ends. This CDR3 is 15 amino acids long. Here the CDR3 reads CASSSITGKGEKLFF. CDR3 bases: TGCGCCAGCAGTTCTATTACAGGGAAGGGTGAAAAACTGTTTTTT.

This clonotype has a single count. The chain employs TRBV19 and TRBJ1-6; D possibly corresponds to TRBD1 (6 bases). Germline CDR1 and CDR2: LNHDA and SQIVND (reference sequence). The CDR3 is 15 amino acids. V shed 4 bases and J shed 7 bases, with 14 bases lying between them. In DNA, the CDR3 is TGTGCCAGTAGTAAACAGAGCGGGACAAATTCACCCCTCCACTTT. Translation gives CASSKQSGTNSPLHF.

This clonotype was seen a single time. A much larger clone sits a single nucleotide away, making a read error possible. The CDR3 DNA sequence: TGTGCCAGCAGGTTCCCGGGACCAGGAGTTGGAAGCACAGATACGCAGTATTTT. As protein: CASRFPGPGVGSTDTQYF. V usage is TRBV12-3 or TRBV12-4 and J usage is TRBJ2-3, with D tentatively TRBD1 or TRBD2 (5 bases each). With 6 bases removed from V and 0 bases from J, the gap between germline ends came to 22 bases. The CDR3 spans 18 residues.

This clonotype counts as medium-sized. This rearrangement joins TRBV19 to TRBJ1-6; possible D gene TRBD1, 6 bases. The CDR3 extends over 14 amino acids. CDR1 and CDR2 (germline): LNHDA, SQIVND (reference sequence). V was shortened by 7 bases and J by 3 bases, with 10 bases between the two germline ends. CDR3 DNA sequence: TGTGCCAGTAAAACAGGGAGCTATAATTCACCCCTCCACTTT. Protein: CASKTGSYNSPLHF.

In this sample, this clonotype turned up many times. The rearrangement uses TRBV12-3 or TRBV12-4 and TRBJ2-7; 8 nucleotides agree with TRBD1. The CDR3 runs to 14 residues. V lost 7 bases and J lost 0; bases outside the gene matches: 5. CDR3 in DNA: TGTGCCAGCACCCGGACAGGGAGCTCCTACGAGCAGTACTTC. Protein product: CASTRTGSSYEQYF.

CDR3 DNA: TGCGCCAGCAGCCAAGTCCCGGGACTAGCGGGAGGGATCCAAGAGACCCAGTACTTC. Its translation: CASSQVPGLAGGIQETQYF. The V call is TRBV4-1, the J call TRBJ2-5, with 16 bases matching TRBD2. The junction had 6 bases not matched to a gene; V was cut back by 1 base and J by 1 base. Per germline, CDR1 MGHRA and CDR2 YSYEKL. There are 19 residues in the CDR3.

This clonotype was observed a single time. The rearrangement joins TRBV25-1 to TRBJ2-5; D call uncertain. The CDR3 sequence is 14 residues long. The germline V and J ends were trimmed by 4 bases and 5 bases, with 14 bases remaining between them. Germline V gives CDR1 MGHDK, CDR2 SYGVNS. The CDR3: CASSARGTRETQYF. The CDR3 DNA follows: TGTGCCAGCAGTGCTAGAGGCACAAGGGAGACCCAGTACTTC.

The V and J genes are TRBV2 and TRBJ1-4, with a weak D call TRBD1 (6 bases). CDR3 length equals 14 residues. V lost 8 bases and J 6 bases, leaving 16 bases between the germline ends. Germline V CDR1 and CDR2: SNHLY, FYNNEI. The CDR3 DNA is TGTGCCAGCCTATATACAGGGATCGATGAAAAACTGTTTTTT. Encoded protein: CASLYTGIDEKLFF.

The chain combines TRBV29-1 with TRBJ2-1; D may correspond to TRBD1 or TRBD2 (5 bases each). Trimming left V 6 bases short and J 9 bases short, with 15 bases between. CDR1 is SQVTM, CDR2 ANQGSEA, per germline. The length of the CDR3 is 12 residues. The CDR3 nucleotides read TGCAGCGTCCGGGACGGAGGCCCTGAGCAGTTCTTC. Its protein product is CSVRDGGPEQFF.

The CDR3 is CASSVDREETQYF. CDR3 nucleotide sequence: TGTGCCAGCAGCGTAGACAGGGAAGAGACCCAGTACTTC. The chain links TRBV9 to TRBJ2-5; D perhaps matches TRBD1 (6 bases). Germline CDR1 SGDLS, CDR2 YYNGEE. V was clipped by 0 bases and J by 3 bases, with 6 bases between them. This CDR3 is 13 amino acids long.

This clonotype has ten or more counts. The chain combines TRBV5-1 with TRBJ2-3, with 14 nucleotides matching TRBD2. This CDR3 is 16 amino acids long. Per germline, CDR1 SGHRS and CDR2 YFSETQ. The V gene end was trimmed by 3 bases and the J gene end by 1 base; junction bases not matched to a gene: 1. In DNA, the CDR3 is TGCGCCAGCAGCTCGGGACTAGCGGGAGGCACAGATACGCAGTATTTT. Amino acids: CASSSGLAGGTDTQYF.

This clonotype was seen at least ten times. This chain links TRBV5-1 with TRBJ1-6, with TRBD1 matching 9 bases. The V segment lost 5 bases and the J segment 6 bases; nucleotides outside the gene matches: 9. The CDR3 is 16 amino acids. Germline values: CDR1 SGHRS, CDR2 YFSETQ. The CDR3 sequence is CASSQGDRASNSPLHF. DNA for the CDR3: TGCGCCAGCAGTCAGGGGGACAGGGCGTCTAATTCACCCCTCCACTTT.

The chain carries TRBV2 and TRBJ1-5; D remains unclear. This CDR3 has 13 residues. The V gene's germline CDR1 is SNHLY and CDR2 FYNNEI. The V gene lost 5 bases and the J gene lost 14 bases, with 19 bases spanning the gap. The chain's CDR3 is CASSLTSGRHEHF. DNA for the CDR3: TGTGCCAGCAGTTTGACTAGCGGGAGACACGAGCATTTT.

The chain combines TRBV2 with TRBJ2-1; D not resolved. Trimming took 5 bases from V and 0 from J, leaving 11 bases between them. This CDR3 comprises 15 residues. Germline loops: CDR1 SNHLY, CDR2 FYNNEI. The CDR3 region has the DNA TGTGCCAGCAGTTACGACCGCAGCTCCTACAATGAGCAGTTCTTC. The encoded protein is CASSYDRSSYNEQFF.

The sample holds many counts of this clonotype. The rearrangement uses TRBV20-1 and TRBJ2-3; D tentatively reads TRBD1 or TRBD2 (6 bases each). In germline, CDR1 is DFQATT, CDR2 SNEGSKA (reference sequence). CDR3 size: 14 residues. Trimming cost V 1 base and J 5 bases, with 13 bases left between them. The CDR3: CSARAGGLGDTQYF. CDR3 in DNA: TGCAGTGCTAGAGCTGGGGGGCTGGGAGATACGCAGTATTTT.

The chain recombines TRBV5-1 with TRBJ2-3; 13 bases agree with TRBD2. Germline V lookup: CDR1 SGHRS, CDR2 YFSETQ. Unmatched junction bases numbered 1, after V lost 0 bases and J lost 6 bases. This CDR3 has 15 amino acids. For the CDR3, the DNA is TGCGCCAGCAGCTTGGAGGGACTAGCGGGGGATACGCAGTATTTT. Protein product: CASSLEGLAGDTQYF.

This clonotype was counted at least ten times. This sequence joins TRBV18 and TRBJ1-6, with 8 bases aligning to TRBD1. The CDR3 consists of 20 residues. Trimming cost V 5 bases and J 1 base; bases outside gene matches: 16. Germline CDR1 is KGHSH and CDR2 is LQKENI. This CDR3 reads CASSVWTPGQDGSYNSPLHF. CDR3 coding DNA: TGTGCCAGCTCAGTGTGGACACCGGGACAGGACGGATCCTATAATTCACCCCTCCACTTT.

By share of the sample, this clonotype is medium-sized. This chain uses TRBV7-2 with TRBJ1-2; 9 bases are shared with TRBD1. Germline assignment: CDR1 SGHTA and CDR2 FQGNSA. Germline trimming cut 5 bases from V and 7 bases from J; bases unmatched to any gene: 8. There are 14 residues in the CDR3. CDR3 region: CASSRAGTGFGYTF. CDR3 bases: TGTGCCAGCAGCCGAGCCGGGACAGGGTTTGGCTACACCTTC. The whole variable domain, filled in from reference TRBV7-2 and TRBJ1-2, reads GAGVSQSPSNKVTEKGKDVELRCDPISGHTALYWYRQSLGQGLEFLIYFQGNSAPDKSGLPSDRFSAERTGGSVSTLTIQRTQQEDSAVYLCASSRAGTGFGYTFGSGTRLTVV.

This sequence joins TRBV10-3 and TRBJ2-2; 7 positions agree with TRBD1. Germline V CDR1 and CDR2: ENHRY, SYGVKD. V shed 7 bases and J 1 base; nucleotides not matched to a gene: 3. The CDR3 consists of 14 residues. The CDR3 spells CAIKGTVNTGELFF. The CDR3 bases are TGTGCCATCAAAGGGACAGTGAACACCGGGGAGCTGTTTTTT.

CDR3 DNA: TGCGCCAGCGGCCTGGGGACAGGGGGTAGCCAGCCCCAGCATTTT. Translated, it gives CASGLGTGGSQPQHF. The chain couples TRBV5-1 to TRBJ1-5, with 11 bases fitting TRBD1. Germline CDR1 SGHRS, CDR2 YFSETQ. V lost 7 bases and J lost 7; bases outside the gene matches: 10. The length of the CDR3 is 15 residues.

The genes are TRBV24-1 and TRBJ2-3, with D hard to call. The CDR3 covers 13 residues. Germline assignment: CDR1 KGHDR and CDR2 SFDVKD. V lost 2 bases to trimming and J lost 3 bases, with 5 bases between them. Written as DNA, the CDR3 is TGTGCCACCAGTGATTCCCTGACAGATACGCAGTATTTT. This sequence encodes CATSDSLTDTQYF.